These 25 T cell receptor beta chains share one sample of origin, sequenced in a study of T cell repertoires in cytomegalovirus infection. Each CDR3 protein gets one entry after TCRdb re-called the reads with MiXCR. Of about 310,000 distinct CDR3 sequences in the sample, roughly a sixth were seen once. The source material was PBMCs. These TCRs come from a human donor in good health (CMV status not recorded). Some clones in this sample may be carry-over from other donors' samples.

In this sample, this clonotype turned up a few times. The V call is TRBV27, the J call TRBJ2-2, with 11 bases identical to TRBD1. V dropped 4 bases and J dropped 7; count of bases not matched to a gene: 5. CDR1 is MNHEY, CDR2 SMNVEV, per germline (reference sequence). CDR3 length: 15 residues. This CDR3 reads CASSSGTGGVGELFF. CDR3 bases: TGTGCCAGCAGTTCCGGGACAGGGGGGGTCGGGGAGCTGTTTTTT.

This clonotype was seen a handful of times. This rearrangement joins TRBV28 to TRBJ2-7; 9 bases align to TRBD1. V dropped 8 bases and J dropped 0; count of bases not matched to a gene: 14. Per the germline V gene, CDR1 is MDHEN and CDR2 is SYDVKM. This CDR3 region has 17 residues. CDR3 sequence reads: CASRPTLGTGSSYEQYF. DNA for the CDR3: TGTGCCAGCCGGCCAACGTTAGGGACAGGGAGCTCCTACGAGCAGTACTTC.

This clonotype was observed many times. J is TRBJ2-2 and V is TRBV12-3 or TRBV12-4; TRBD2 is a possible D gene (5 bases). V lost 2 bases and J 5 bases, leaving 6 bases between the germline ends. CDR3 size: 13 residues. The CDR3 loop reads CASSLRETGELFF. In nucleotides, the CDR3 is TGTGCCAGCAGTTTAAGGGAGACCGGGGAGCTGTTTTTT.

The chain has TRBV6-5 and TRBJ2-2, with 7 bases identical to TRBD1. The J segment lost 5 bases and the V segment lost 0 bases, leaving 9 bases of the junction unmatched. The CDR3 runs 17 residues. In germline, CDR1 is MNHEY, CDR2 SVGAGI. In DNA, the CDR3 is TGTGCCAGCAGTTACTCACCCTCGACAGGGAGTACCGGGGAGCTGTTTTTT. Encoded protein: CASSYSPSTGSTGELFF.

The chain is built from TRBV28 and TRBJ2-2; 12 nucleotides align to TRBD2. The CDR3 consists of 16 residues. The V gene's germline CDR1 is MDHEN and CDR2 SYDVKM. J lost 1 base, V lost 7 bases, and 4 bases had no gene match. CDR3 sequence (DNA): TGTGCCAGCAAGACTAGCGGGGGACGGAACACCGGGGAGCTGTTTTTT. Amino acid sequence: CASKTSGGRNTGELFF. Full variable domain (missing parts from reference TRBV28 and TRBJ2-2): DVKVTQSSRYLVKRTGEKVFLECVQDMDHENMFWYRQDPGLGLRLIYFSYDVKMKEKGDIPEGYSVSREKKERFSLILESASTNQTSMYLCASKTSGGRNTGELFFGEGSRLTVL.

This clonotype was detected many times. The rearrangement uses TRBV12-3 or TRBV12-4 and TRBJ1-2; no reliable D call. Trimming took off 1 base at V and 8 bases at J, with 8 bases between the two ends. This CDR3 has 12 residues. The DNA for the CDR3 is TGTGCCAGCAGTTTAGGGGCCTCCGGCTACACCTTC. Its protein is CASSLGASGYTF.

To note about this clonotype: A read error may explain this, as a much larger clone is one base away. The chain combines TRBV7-9 with TRBJ2-7; 14 positions match TRBD2. Per germline, CDR1 SEHNR and CDR2 FQNEAQ (reference sequence). This CDR3 has 17 residues. The junction had 5 bases not matched to a gene; V was cut back by 4 bases and J by 0 bases. CDR3 amino acids: CASSYRLAGGSSYEQYF. Written as DNA, the CDR3 is TGTGCCAGCAGCTATAGACTAGCGGGGGGGAGCTCCTACGAGCAGTACTTC.

The genes are TRBV7-9 and TRBJ2-2; D call uncertain. This CDR3 is 16 amino acids long. The germline V gene has CDR1 SEHNR and CDR2 FQNEAQ (reference sequence). V was clipped by 1 base and J by 0 bases, with 9 bases between them. The DNA for the CDR3 is TGTGCCAGCAGCTTAGGTTTCAGGACGAACACCGGGGAGCTGTTTTTT. Protein sequence: CASSLGFRTNTGELFF.

Many counts were recorded for this clonotype. The chain combines TRBV12-3 or TRBV12-4 with TRBJ1-1, with D hard to call. V gave up 3 bases and J gave up 4 bases, with 9 bases separating them. This CDR3 is 13 amino acids long. CDR3 nucleotides: TGTGCCAGCAGTTTGGTCAGGTTCACTGAAGCTTTCTTT. Protein: CASSLVRFTEAFF.

This clonotype was observed many times. V is TRBV7-2 and J is TRBJ2-2; 7 bases match TRBD1. The V segment lost 4 bases and the J segment 1 base; nucleotides outside the gene matches: 9. The CDR3 sequence is 17 residues long. Germline-derived CDR1 and CDR2 are SGHTA and FQGNSA. The DNA for the CDR3 is TGTGCCAGCAGCTACCCTTTGGACAGGTTGAACACCGGGGAGCTGTTTTTT. Translating gives CASSYPLDRLNTGELFF.

This clonotype was seen many times. V is TRBV24-1 and J is TRBJ2-1, with unresolved D. Deletions cut 5 bases from V and 6 bases from J, with 13 bases between. The CDR3 loop spans 14 amino acids. Germline values: CDR1 KGHDR, CDR2 SFDVKD. CDR3 loop: CATSGSRATNEQFF. The DNA for the CDR3 is TGTGCCACCAGTGGCTCACGGGCCACCAATGAGCAGTTCTTC.

This clonotype appeared a few times. This chain links TRBV28 with TRBJ1-2; 8 bases agree with TRBD1. Per germline, CDR1 MDHEN and CDR2 SYDVKM. The trim removed 5 bases at V and 3 bases at J, leaving 5 bases unmatched. The CDR3 contains 14 residues. The CDR3 DNA is TGTGCCAGCAGTCGCGGACAGGGCGACTATGGCTACACCTTC. Translated: CASSRGQGDYGYTF.

This clonotype has a handful of counts. J is TRBJ1-1 and V is TRBV28; TRBD1 might be the D (6 bases). V gave up 5 bases and J gave up 3 bases, with 25 bases separating them. The CDR3 has 18 residues. Germline loops: CDR1 MDHEN, CDR2 SYDVKM. CDR3 DNA: TGTGCCAGCAGTCAACAGGGAGCTTGGGGTTATAGAGACACTGAAGCTTTCTTT. As protein: CASSQQGAWGYRDTEAFF. The full variable domain, its missing parts supplied by reference TRBV28 and TRBJ1-1, is DVKVTQSSRYLVKRTGEKVFLECVQDMDHENMFWYRQDPGLGLRLIYFSYDVKMKEKGDIPEGYSVSREKKERFSLILESASTNQTSMYLCASSQQGAWGYRDTEAFFGQGTRLTVV.

The chain is built from TRBV12-3 or TRBV12-4 and TRBJ2-3; D may match TRBD1 or TRBD2 (5 bases each). V shed 7 bases and J shed 5 bases, with 7 bases lying between them. This CDR3 is 11 amino acids long. Here the CDR3 DNA reads TGTGCCAGCACTGGGGGAGATACGCAGTATTTT. It translates to CASTGGDTQYF.

This clonotype has just a few counts. This rearrangement joins TRBV6-1 to TRBJ2-2; no clear D. Trimming removed 6 bases at V and 5 bases at J, with 19 bases between. Germline V lookup: CDR1 MNHNS, CDR2 SASEGT. This CDR3 contains 16 residues. The CDR3 protein is CASSRVNRATTGELFF. Written as DNA, the CDR3 is TGTGCCAGCAGCCGTGTAAACAGAGCAACAACCGGGGAGCTGTTTTTT.

A remark on this clonotype: A much larger clone sits a single nucleotide away, making a read error possible. Because it lacks the conserved phenylalanine or tryptophan at the end, this CDR3 is likely a read error. This chain links TRBV28 with TRBJ2-7; TRBD1 matches at 9 bases. The CDR3 has 13 residues. The V gene end was trimmed by 8 bases and the J gene end by 1 base; junction bases not matched to a gene: 3. CDR1 and CDR2 (germline): MDHEN, SYDVKM. The CDR3 nucleotides read TGTGCCAGCGGGACAGGGCAGTCCTACGAGCAGTACTCC. Amino acid sequence: CASGTGQSYEQYS.

This clonotype came up many times. V and J are TRBV5-6 and TRBJ1-6, with TRBD1 matching 7 bases. The CDR3 covers 17 residues. J was trimmed by 7 bases and V by 0 bases; bases with no gene match: 10. CDR1 is SGHDT and CDR2 is YYEEEE in the germline V gene. The CDR3 bases are TGTGCCAGCAGCTTGGCCCGGACAGGAGATTTCAATTCACCCCTCCACTTT. This translates into CASSLARTGDFNSPLHF. The whole variable domain, filled in from reference TRBV5-6 and TRBJ1-6, reads DAGVTQSPTHLIKTRGQQVTLRCSPKSGHDTVSWYQQALGQGPQFIFQYYEEEERQRGNFPDRFSGHQFPNYSSELNVNALLLGDSALYLCASSLARTGDFNSPLHFGNGTRLTVT.

This clonotype turned up a few times. V is TRBV10-3 and J is TRBJ1-1, with 10 bases identical to TRBD1. J was trimmed by 8 bases and V by 6 bases; bases with no gene match: 9. Germline V gene data show CDR1 as ENHRY and CDR2 as SYGVKD. The CDR3 runs 14 residues. The DNA for the CDR3 is TGTGCCATCAGCGACGGACAGGGGGGTAACGAAGCTTTCTTT. Amino acids: CAISDGQGGNEAFF.

This chain joins TRBV4-1 and TRBJ1-5; D gene uncertain. The CDR3 sequence is 14 residues long. Per germline, CDR1 MGHRA and CDR2 YSYEKL. Trimming cost V 0 bases and J 5 bases, with 8 bases left between them. The CDR3 loop is CASSQEESYQPQHF. The CDR3 nucleotides are TGCGCCAGCAGCCAAGAAGAGTCATATCAGCCCCAGCATTTT.

This clonotype was seen at least ten times. The chain joins TRBV7-2 to TRBJ1-1; maybe TRBD1 (5 bases). Trimming took off 5 bases at V and 7 bases at J, with 14 bases between the two ends. Germline lookup yields CDR1 SGHTA and CDR2 FQGNSA. The CDR3 totals 13 residues. The CDR3 DNA sequence: TGTGCCAGCAGCCGCGACAGAGCCAGTGAAGCTTTCTTT. Amino acid sequence: CASSRDRASEAFF.

Ten or more counts support this clonotype. The rearrangement uses TRBV7-2 and TRBJ2-1; 9 positions match TRBD1. The junction had 13 bases not matched to a gene; V was cut back by 7 bases and J by 9 bases. This CDR3 has 15 amino acids. CDR1 is SGHTA and CDR2 is FQGNSA in the germline V gene. The CDR3 region is CASILPGTGYSEQFF. The CDR3 DNA reads TGTGCCAGCATCTTGCCCGGGACAGGGTATAGTGAGCAGTTCTTC.

This clonotype was seen a few times. V usage is TRBV27 and J usage is TRBJ2-7, with 7 bases matching TRBD1. This CDR3 contains 14 residues. Germline V gene sequence: CDR1 MNHEY, CDR2 SMNVEV (reference sequence). V lost 4 bases to trimming and J lost 4 bases; unmatched junction nucleotides: 7. The CDR3 region has the DNA TGTGCCAGCAGTTATCTGGACAGGCGATACGAGCAGTACTTC. The encoded protein is CASSYLDRRYEQYF.

This clonotype was picked up a small number of times. The chain joins TRBV27 to TRBJ2-7, with 10 bases aligning to TRBD2. The CDR3 consists of 15 residues. Per germline, CDR1 MNHEY and CDR2 SMNVEV (reference sequence). V was pared by 4 bases and J by 6 bases, with 9 bases of the junction left unmatched. The CDR3 DNA sequence: TGTGCCAGCAGTTCCCGCGGACTAGCGGCGAGCGAGCAGTACTTC. Translated, it gives CASSSRGLAASEQYF.

Ten or more counts support this clonotype. This chain joins TRBV7-2 and TRBJ1-1; D call uncertain. From germline, CDR1 is SGHTA and CDR2 FQGNSA. V was pared by 2 bases and J by 4 bases, with 8 bases between. The CDR3 totals 13 residues. CDR3 DNA sequence: TGTGCCAGCAGCTTACAGGAGGGCACTGAAGCTTTCTTT. This gives the protein CASSLQEGTEAFF.

This clonotype occurred many times. The chain employs TRBV20-1 and TRBJ2-5; the match to TRBD2 covers 8 bases. The CDR3 length is 14 residues. V lost 6 bases and J lost 0; bases outside the gene matches: 6. The germline V gene has CDR1 DFQATT and CDR2 SNEGSKA (reference sequence). The CDR3 sequence: CSAESGGNQETQYF. The CDR3 DNA is TGCAGTGCGGAGAGCGGGGGCAACCAAGAGACCCAGTACTTC.